One sample yielded the 31 T cell receptor beta chains listed below, sequenced in a study of vaccination and CD4 T cells after COVID-19. Sample treatment: 10-day PBMC culture with coronavirus spike peptide pools or control peptides (ViraFEST assay). These TCRs' antigens remain unknown. Sequencing of cultured CD4+ T cell DNA used the Oncomine TCR Beta short-read assay. TCRdb processed the PCR reads anew with MiXCR; each CDR3 protein has one entry. The sample lists approximately 21,000 distinct CDR3 sequences; under 30% were seen once. The source material was cultured CD4+ T cells from blood. The source of these receptors is a human donor with COVID-19.

The chain carries TRBV5-1 and TRBJ2-5; 8 positions agree with TRBD2. CDR1 SGHRS and CDR2 YFSETQ come from the germline V gene. This CDR3 spans 15 amino acids. V lost 0 bases, J lost 5 bases, and 6 bases stayed unmatched. In DNA, the CDR3 is TGCGCCAGCAGCTTGGCCGGGAGGGGGGAGGAGACCCAGTACTTC. This encodes CASSLAGRGEETQYF.

This clonotype is medium-sized. The chain uses TRBV20-1 and TRBJ1-2; 9 bases are shared with TRBD1. In germline, CDR1 is DFQATT, CDR2 SNEGSKA (reference sequence). The ends lost 3 bases at V and 7 bases at J; junction bases unmatched: 12. The CDR3 covers 15 residues. The DNA for the CDR3 is TGCAGTGCTAGTGACCGGGACAGGGAATTTGGTGGCTACACCTTC. Its translation: CSASDRDREFGGYTF.

This clonotype was seen only a few times. The chain recombines TRBV10-1 with TRBJ2-3; no firm D call. The length of the CDR3 is 13 residues. CDR1 is WNHNN, CDR2 SYGVQD, per germline (reference sequence). V gave up 2 bases and J gave up 2 bases, with 5 bases separating them. This chain's CDR3 is CASSEQYTDTQYF. Written as DNA, the CDR3 is TGCGCCAGCAGTGAGCAGTACACAGATACGCAGTATTTT.

The V and J genes are TRBV10-2 and TRBJ2-3, with TRBD1 matching 12 bases. Germline V lookup: CDR1 WSHSY, CDR2 SAAADI. V lost 10 bases, J lost 14 bases, and 10 bases stayed unmatched. The CDR3 has 12 residues. CDR3 bases: TGCGCCACGGGGACAGGGGGCCCGCCTCGGTATTTT. Translated: CATGTGGPPRYF.

The chain links TRBV5-1 to TRBJ2-7; 10 bases map to TRBD2. V was pared by 0 bases and J by 6 bases, with 3 bases of the junction left unmatched. This CDR3 comprises 14 residues. Germline V gene sequence: CDR1 SGHRS, CDR2 YFSETQ. CDR3 nucleotides: TGCGCCAGCAGCTTGGCCCCTAGCGGGGGCGAGCAGTACTTC. This gives the protein CASSLAPSGGEQYF.

In its sample, this clonotype was seen a few times. J is TRBJ1-1 and V is TRBV20-1; TRBD1 aligns across 10 bases. This CDR3 region has 15 residues. With V trimmed by 6 bases and J by 1 base, 8 bases remained unmatched. Germline assignment: CDR1 DFQATT and CDR2 SNEGSKA (reference sequence). The CDR3 protein is CSAGDRGKTNTEAFF. DNA of the CDR3: TGCAGTGCGGGGGACAGGGGAAAAACGAACACTGAAGCTTTCTTT.

In its sample, this clonotype was seen a few times. This chain links TRBV10-1 with TRBJ2-4; TRBD2 matches 7 bases. Germline V gene sequence: CDR1 WNHNN, CDR2 SYGVQD (reference sequence). The CDR3 spans 16 residues. V trimming: 10 bases; J trimming: 2 bases; junction bases outside the gene matches: 14. This chain's CDR3 is CATTLPGRGSKNIQYF. As DNA, the CDR3 is TGCGCCACGACACTTCCGGGGCGGGGGTCCAAAAACATTCAGTACTTC.

This rearrangement joins TRBV27 to TRBJ1-6, with D perhaps matching TRBD1 (5 bases). The germline V gene encodes CDR1 MNHEY and CDR2 SMNVEV (reference sequence). The CDR3 sequence is 14 residues long. Trimming cost V 2 bases and J 10 bases, with 12 bases left between them. The CDR3 DNA follows: TGTGCCAGCAGTTTACCTTCAGGGAACTCACCCCTCCACTTT. Translating it yields CASSLPSGNSPLHF.

This clonotype showed up just a few times. The chain employs TRBV7-8 and TRBJ1-6; 8 nucleotides align to TRBD1. The trim removed 5 bases at V and 9 bases at J, leaving 6 bases unmatched. CDR1 is SGHVS and CDR2 is FQNEAQ in the germline V gene. The CDR3 has 14 residues. CDR3 amino acids: CASSGDRGGSPLHF. The CDR3 DNA follows: TGTGCCAGCAGCGGCGACAGGGGCGGTTCACCCCTCCACTTT.

V and J are TRBV10-2 and TRBJ2-1; maybe TRBD1 (5 bases). The CDR3 loop spans 14 amino acids. The V gene's germline CDR1 is WSHSY and CDR2 SAAADI. Trimming stripped 4 bases from V and 2 bases from J, with 9 bases between. CDR3 sequence: CASSGQGTYNEQFF. The CDR3 nucleotides are TGCGCCAGCAGTGGTCAGGGTACCTACAATGAGCAGTTCTTC.

This clonotype was counted a few times. V usage is TRBV11-2 and J usage is TRBJ2-7, with TRBD1 matching over 8 bases. Germline assignment: CDR1 SGHAT and CDR2 FQNNGV. The CDR3 is 13 residues long. V gave up 5 bases and J gave up 2 bases; unmatched junction bases: 2. The CDR3 here is CASSQGAAYEQYF. As DNA, the CDR3 is TGTGCCAGCAGCCAGGGGGCTGCCTACGAGCAGTACTTC.

In its sample, this clonotype ranks as medium-sized (0.01 to 0.1%). The chain uses TRBV10-3 and TRBJ1-5; D gene ambiguous. Germline assignment: CDR1 ENHRY and CDR2 SYGVKD. CDR3 size: 12 residues. Trimming pared 6 bases from V and 4 bases from J, leaving 7 bases between. DNA for the CDR3: TGTGCCATCAGGCAGCCAAATCAGCCCCAGCATTTT. Protein product: CAIRQPNQPQHF.

This clonotype was counted a few times. The V gene is TRBV6-2 or TRBV6-3, the J gene TRBJ1-1; D uncertain. The CDR3 is 11 amino acids. Trimming removed 8 bases from V and 0 bases from J, with 4 bases in between. Per the germline V gene, CDR1 is MNHEY and CDR2 is SVGEGT. The CDR3 here is CASGLNTEAFF. In DNA form, the CDR3 reads TGTGCCAGCGGTTTGAACACTGAAGCTTTCTTT.

Remarks on this clonotype: One end of the junction is discordant with germline, which a read error may explain. The chain couples TRBV5-6 to TRBJ2-2, with 10 nucleotides matching TRBD1. In germline, CDR1 is SGHDT, CDR2 YYEEEE. This CDR3 contains 15 residues. CDR3 amino acids: CASTLGQGFPGELFF. The CDR3 bases are TGTGCCAGCACCTTGGGACAGGGGTTCCCCGGGGAGCTGTTTTTT.

The sample holds a few counts of this clonotype. The V and J genes are TRBV6-1 and TRBJ2-2, with 7 bases fitting TRBD1. Germline V gene lookup returns CDR1 MNHNS and CDR2 SASEGT. This CDR3 comprises 16 residues. The trim removed 3 bases at V and 5 bases at J, leaving 9 bases unmatched. The CDR3 reads CASSEKQGFGTGELFF. The CDR3 coding sequence is TGTGCCAGCAGTGAGAAACAGGGGTTCGGAACCGGGGAGCTGTTTTTT.

The CDR3 sequence is CASSSVRYEQYF. CDR3 nucleotides: TGTGCCAGCAGTTCTGTACGCTACGAGCAGTACTTC. The V gene is TRBV28, the J gene TRBJ2-7; D gene unclear. Trimming stripped 4 bases from V and 3 bases from J, with 7 bases between. CDR1 is MDHEN, CDR2 SYDVKM, per germline. The CDR3 is 12 residues long.

A note on this clonotype: A junction boundary mismatches the germline segment, possibly from a read error. V is TRBV10-3 and J is TRBJ2-3, with 7 positions matching TRBD2. CDR1 ENHRY and CDR2 SYGVKD come from the germline V gene. CDR3 length: 16 amino acids. The CDR3 bases are TGTGCCATCAGTGAGTCGCCGGGACTACCCACACATACGCAGTATTTT. Amino acids: CAISESPGLPTHTQYF.

This chain uses TRBV6-1 with TRBJ2-3, with 13 bases that match TRBD2. The CDR3 runs 15 residues. Germline-derived CDR1 and CDR2 are MNHNS and SASEGT. V was clipped by 7 bases and J by 2 bases; unmatched bases: 3. CDR3 loop: CASILAGGSTDTQYF. The CDR3 DNA sequence: TGTGCCAGCATACTAGCGGGGGGGTCCACAGATACGCAGTATTTT.

The V call is TRBV18, the J call TRBJ2-7, with 11 bases matching TRBD1. The germline gives CDR1 KGHSH, CDR2 LQKENI. The junction had 4 bases not matched to a gene; V was cut back by 1 base and J by 2 bases. The CDR3 runs 16 residues. This CDR3 is CASSPLGTGGPYEQYF. Here the CDR3 DNA reads TGTGCCAGCTCACCACTGGGGACAGGGGGACCCTACGAGCAGTACTTC.

The chain links TRBV20-1 to TRBJ2-3; 10 bases match TRBD2. The length of the CDR3 is 15 residues. From germline, CDR1 is DFQATT and CDR2 SNEGSKA (reference sequence). The CDR3 here is CNGGGLAGGRDTQYF. CDR3 in DNA: TGCAATGGAGGGGGTTTAGCGGGGGGTAGAGATACGCAGTATTTT.

This clonotype was counted between two and nine times. The chain joins TRBV19 to TRBJ2-7; D is uncertain. Germline CDR1 reads LNHDA; CDR2 reads SQIVND (reference sequence). The V gene lost 2 bases and the J gene lost 3 bases, with 8 bases spanning the gap. The CDR3 spans 13 residues. CDR3 bases: TGTGCCAGTAGTATAAGAAGGGACTACGAGCAGTACTTC. It codes for CASSIRRDYEQYF.

The gene calls are TRBV20-1 and TRBJ2-7, with 7 bases identical to TRBD1. Germline V gene sequence: CDR1 DFQATT, CDR2 SNEGSKA (reference sequence). This CDR3 has 13 amino acids. V was pared by 7 bases and J by 1 base, with 7 bases of the junction left unmatched. CDR3 nucleotide sequence: TGCAGTGGGTTCCGGGACAGTTCCTACGAGCAGTACTTC. Its protein is CSGFRDSSYEQYF.

This clonotype was observed a few times. The V gene is TRBV2, the J gene TRBJ2-3; TRBD2 is a possible D gene (5 bases). Trimming took off 2 bases at V and 4 bases at J, with 10 bases between the two ends. This CDR3 is 14 amino acids long. Germline lookup yields CDR1 SNHLY and CDR2 FYNNEI. The CDR3 loop is CASSETASPDTQYF. CDR3 in DNA: TGTGCCAGCAGTGAAACGGCTAGCCCAGATACGCAGTATTTT.

V is TRBV6-5 and J is TRBJ1-1; 8 bases are shared with TRBD1. The length of the CDR3 is 14 residues. Germline V gene lookup returns CDR1 MNHEY and CDR2 SVGAGI. The J segment lost 7 bases and the V segment lost 0 bases, leaving 4 bases of the junction unmatched. Written as DNA, the CDR3 is TGTGCCAGCAGTTACTCTACCGGGACAGGTGAAGCTTTCTTT. The encoded protein is CASSYSTGTGEAFF.

In DNA form, the CDR3 reads TGTGCCACCAGCGGAACTATGGACAGGAGAGCTTTCTTT. It specifies CATSGTMDRRAFF. The chain is built from TRBV15 and TRBJ1-1; 7 bases map to TRBD1. Germline CDR1 reads LNHNV; CDR2 reads YYDKDF (reference sequence). V shed 5 bases and J 10 bases; nucleotides not matched to a gene: 10. This CDR3 has 13 amino acids. Variable domain in full (rest from reference TRBV15 and TRBJ1-1): DAMVIQNPRYQVTQFGKPVTLSCSQTLNHNVMYWYQQKSSQAPKLLFHYYDKDFNNEADTPDNFQSRRPNTSFCFLDIRSPGLGDTAMYLCATSGTMDRRAFFGQGTRLTVV.

CDR3 bases: TGCGCCAGCAGTCTTCTCACCGGGACAGGGAACGAGCAGTACTTC. Translated: CASSLLTGTGNEQYF. J is TRBJ2-7 and V is TRBV5-1; 9 nucleotides match TRBD1. Germline V lookup: CDR1 SGHRS, CDR2 YFSETQ. This CDR3 comprises 15 residues. V was clipped by 5 bases and J by 5 bases; unmatched bases: 11.

V is TRBV24-1 and J is TRBJ2-5, with D perhaps TRBD1 (6 bases). This CDR3 spans 12 amino acids. Germline V CDR1 and CDR2: KGHDR, SFDVKD. V was shortened by 8 bases and J by 2 bases, with 8 bases between the two germline ends. The CDR3 protein is CATKGVQETQYF. The CDR3 bases are TGTGCCACCAAGGGGGTACAAGAGACCCAGTACTTC.

The table lists this clonotype with a few counts. J is TRBJ2-7 and V is TRBV7-2; 7 bases agree with TRBD1. Germline lookup yields CDR1 SGHTA and CDR2 FQGNSA. The J segment lost 4 bases and the V segment lost 5 bases, leaving 5 bases of the junction unmatched. The CDR3 length is 13 residues. In DNA, the CDR3 is TGTGCCAGCAGCGAGACGACAGGGTACGAGCAGTACTTC. Encoded protein: CASSETTGYEQYF.

V usage is TRBV7-2 and J usage is TRBJ2-4; the D gene is possibly TRBD1 (6 bases). The V end was cut by 3 bases, the J end by 3 bases, with 9 bases between. CDR1 is SGHTA, CDR2 FQGNSA, per germline. This CDR3 has 14 amino acids. The CDR3 DNA reads as TGTGCCAGCAGCTTTTGGGGGCTCAAAAACATTCAGTACTTC. It yields the protein CASSFWGLKNIQYF.

In this sample, this clonotype is medium-sized (0.01 to 0.1%). The chain joins TRBV7-6 to TRBJ2-2; TRBD1 agrees at 8 bases. The CDR3 extends over 20 amino acids. With 1 base clipped from V and 3 bases from J, the junction kept 16 bases outside the gene matches. Germline loops: CDR1 SGHVS, CDR2 FNYEAQ. The CDR3 loop is CASSLDGRGRVGADTGELFF. The CDR3 nucleotides are TGTGCCAGCAGCTTAGATGGCAGGGGGCGCGTGGGTGCGGACACCGGGGAGCTGTTTTTT.

By proportion, this clonotype is medium-sized. This chain joins TRBV30 and TRBJ1-5; D is possibly TRBD1 (6 bases). Trimming took off 0 bases at V and 6 bases at J, with 6 bases between the two ends. Germline lookup yields CDR1 GTSNPN and CDR2 SVGIG (reference sequence). This CDR3 is built from 12 residues. CDR3 DNA: TGTGCCTGGAGTGTACAGGGTCAGCCCCAGCATTTT. Translated, it gives CAWSVQGQPQHF.